This TCR beta chain was observed in a study of control samples from healthy donors and cancer patients. TCRdb keeps only in-frame clones here, not all; method: immunoSEQ multiplex PCR. The sample yields about 34,000 clones, around 86% seen once. Germline CDR1 reads MDHEN; CDR2 reads SYDVKM. Trimming shortened V by 6 bases and J by 0 bases, and 21 bases separated the two germline ends. The CDR3 sequence is 19 residues long. The sequenced sample consisted of PBMCs. The TCR sequence derives from a woman aged 40 to 50 with lung cancer. The chain has TRBV28 and TRBJ2-6; D not certain. The CDR3 DNA reads TGTGCCAGCAGCAGTCCGTTTTTTGCCACAGACTCTGGGGCCAACGTCCTGACTTTC. Its translation is CASSSPFFATDSGANVLTF.